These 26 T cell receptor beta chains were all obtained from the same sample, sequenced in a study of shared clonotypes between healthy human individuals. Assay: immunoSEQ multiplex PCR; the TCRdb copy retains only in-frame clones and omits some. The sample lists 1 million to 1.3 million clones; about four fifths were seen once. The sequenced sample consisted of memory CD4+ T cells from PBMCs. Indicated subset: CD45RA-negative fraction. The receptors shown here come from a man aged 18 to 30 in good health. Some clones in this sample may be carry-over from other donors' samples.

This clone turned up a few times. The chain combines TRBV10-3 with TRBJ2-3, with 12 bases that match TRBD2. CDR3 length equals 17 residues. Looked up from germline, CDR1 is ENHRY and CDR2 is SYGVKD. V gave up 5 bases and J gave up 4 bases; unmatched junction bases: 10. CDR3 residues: CAISQASGRAGADTQYF. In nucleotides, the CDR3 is TGTGCCATCAGTCAGGCTAGCGGGAGGGCAGGGGCAGATACGCAGTATTTT.

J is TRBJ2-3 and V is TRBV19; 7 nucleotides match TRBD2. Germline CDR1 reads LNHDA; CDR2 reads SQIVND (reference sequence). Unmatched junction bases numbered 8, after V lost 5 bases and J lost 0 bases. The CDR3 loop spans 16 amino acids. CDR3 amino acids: CASSPRLAASTDTQYF. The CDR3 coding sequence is TGTGCCAGTAGTCCCCGACTAGCCGCTAGCACAGATACGCAGTATTTT.

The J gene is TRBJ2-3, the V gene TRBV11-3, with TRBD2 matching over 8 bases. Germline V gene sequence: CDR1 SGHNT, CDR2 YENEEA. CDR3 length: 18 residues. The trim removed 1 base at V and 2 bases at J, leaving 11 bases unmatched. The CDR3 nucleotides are TGTGCCAGCAGCTTAGGAGGGTTGGCGGGGGGATCCACAGATACGCAGTATTTT. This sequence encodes CASSLGGLAGGSTDTQYF.

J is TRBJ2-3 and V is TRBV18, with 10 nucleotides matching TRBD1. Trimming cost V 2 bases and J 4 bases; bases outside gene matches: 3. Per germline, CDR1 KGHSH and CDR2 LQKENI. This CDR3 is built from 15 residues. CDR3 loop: CASSPLTGGPDTQYF. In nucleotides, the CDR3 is TGTGCCAGCTCACCATTGACAGGGGGCCCAGATACGCAGTATTTT.

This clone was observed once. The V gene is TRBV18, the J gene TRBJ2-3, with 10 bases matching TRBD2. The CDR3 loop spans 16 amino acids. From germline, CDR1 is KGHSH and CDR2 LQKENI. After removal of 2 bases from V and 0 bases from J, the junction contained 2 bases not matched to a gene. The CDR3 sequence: CASSPGLAVSTDTQYF. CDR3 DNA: TGTGCCAGCTCACCAGGACTAGCGGTTAGCACAGATACGCAGTATTTT.

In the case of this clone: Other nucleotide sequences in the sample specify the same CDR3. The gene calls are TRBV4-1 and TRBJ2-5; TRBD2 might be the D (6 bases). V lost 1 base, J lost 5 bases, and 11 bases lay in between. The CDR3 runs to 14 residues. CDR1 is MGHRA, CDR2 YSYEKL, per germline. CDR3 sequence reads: CASSQVSGRETQYF. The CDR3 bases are TGCGCCAGCAGCCAAGTTTCGGGGAGGGAGACCCAGTACTTC.

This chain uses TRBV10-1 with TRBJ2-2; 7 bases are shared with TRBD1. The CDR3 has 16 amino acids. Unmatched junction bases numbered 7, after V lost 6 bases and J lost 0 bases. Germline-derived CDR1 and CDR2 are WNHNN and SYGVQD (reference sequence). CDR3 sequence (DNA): TGCGCCAGCAGCGAGAGAGGGGGCACGAACACCGGGGAGCTGTTTTTT. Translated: CASSERGGTNTGELFF.

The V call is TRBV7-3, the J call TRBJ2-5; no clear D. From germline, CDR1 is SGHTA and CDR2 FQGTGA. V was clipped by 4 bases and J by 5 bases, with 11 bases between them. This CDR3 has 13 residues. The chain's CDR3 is CASSSRYGETQYF. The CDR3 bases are TGTGCCAGCAGCTCGCGGTACGGTGAGACCCAGTACTTC.

CDR3 sequence (DNA): TGTGCCAGCAGCTTATGGGGGGCCAGCTCCTACAATGAGCAGTTCTTC. Residues: CASSLWGASSYNEQFF. The chain has TRBV7-3 and TRBJ2-1; either TRBD1 or TRBD2 may fit D (6 bases each). The CDR3 is 16 amino acids. The V and J ends lost 2 bases and 0 bases respectively, with 11 bases between them. Looked up from germline, CDR1 is SGHTA and CDR2 is FQGTGA. Complete variable domain (other parts from reference TRBV7-3 and TRBJ2-1): GAGVSQTPSNKVTEKGKYVELRCDPISGHTALYWYRQSLGQGPEFLIYFQGTGAADDSGLPNDRFFAVRPEGSVSTLKIQRTERGDSAVYLCASSLWGASSYNEQFFGPGTRLTVL.

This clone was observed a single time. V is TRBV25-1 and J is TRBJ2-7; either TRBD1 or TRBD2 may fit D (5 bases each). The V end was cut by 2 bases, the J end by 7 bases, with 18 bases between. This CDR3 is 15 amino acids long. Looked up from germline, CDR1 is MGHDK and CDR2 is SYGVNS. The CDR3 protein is CASSERGSMTGEQYF. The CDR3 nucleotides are TGTGCCAGCAGTGAAAGGGGCTCGATGACGGGGGAGCAGTACTTC.

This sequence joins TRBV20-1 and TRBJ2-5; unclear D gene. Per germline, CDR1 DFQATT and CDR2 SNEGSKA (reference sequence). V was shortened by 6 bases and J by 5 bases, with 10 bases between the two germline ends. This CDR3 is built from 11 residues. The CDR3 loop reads CSALRTETQYF. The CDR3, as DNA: TGCAGTGCACTAAGAACGGAGACCCAGTACTTC.

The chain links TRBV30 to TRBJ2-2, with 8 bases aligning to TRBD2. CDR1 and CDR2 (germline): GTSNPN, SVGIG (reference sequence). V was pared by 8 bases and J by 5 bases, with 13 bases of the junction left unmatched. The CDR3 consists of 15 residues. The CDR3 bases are TGTGCCCCAGAGGTGAGTAGCGGGAATACCGGGGAGCTGTTTTTT. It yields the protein CAPEVSSGNTGELFF.

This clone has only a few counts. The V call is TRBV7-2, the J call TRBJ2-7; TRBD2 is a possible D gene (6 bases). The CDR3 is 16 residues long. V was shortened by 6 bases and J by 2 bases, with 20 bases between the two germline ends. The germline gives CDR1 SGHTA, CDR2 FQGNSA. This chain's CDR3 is CASSPSGGTATYEQYF. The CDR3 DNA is TGTGCCAGCAGTCCTTCAGGCGGGACGGCCACCTACGAGCAGTACTTC.

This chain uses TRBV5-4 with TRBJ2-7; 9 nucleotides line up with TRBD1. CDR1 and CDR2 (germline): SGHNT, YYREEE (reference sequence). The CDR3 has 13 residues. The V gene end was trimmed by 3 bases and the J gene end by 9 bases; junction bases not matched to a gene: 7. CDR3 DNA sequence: TGTGCCAGCAGCTGGGGACAGGGCAGTCCGCAGTACTTC. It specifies CASSWGQGSPQYF.

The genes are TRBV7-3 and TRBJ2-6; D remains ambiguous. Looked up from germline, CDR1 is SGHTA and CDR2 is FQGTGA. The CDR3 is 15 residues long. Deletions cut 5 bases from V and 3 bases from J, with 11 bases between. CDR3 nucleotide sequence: TGTGCCAGCAGCCCCTCGGGCGGTGGGGCCAACGTCCTGACTTTC. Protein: CASSPSGGGANVLTF.

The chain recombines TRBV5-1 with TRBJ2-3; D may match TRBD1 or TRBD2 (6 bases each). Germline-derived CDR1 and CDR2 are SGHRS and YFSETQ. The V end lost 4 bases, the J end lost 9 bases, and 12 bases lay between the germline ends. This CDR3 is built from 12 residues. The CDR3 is CASSAGTTTQYF. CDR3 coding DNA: TGCGCCAGCAGCGCGGGGACAACGACGCAGTATTTT. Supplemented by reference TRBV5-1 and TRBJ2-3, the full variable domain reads KAGVTQTPRYLIKTRGQQVTLSCSPISGHRSVSWYQQTPGQGLQFLFEYFSETQRNKGNFPGRFSGRQFSNSRSEMNVSTLELGDSALYLCASSAGTTTQYFGPGTRLTVL.

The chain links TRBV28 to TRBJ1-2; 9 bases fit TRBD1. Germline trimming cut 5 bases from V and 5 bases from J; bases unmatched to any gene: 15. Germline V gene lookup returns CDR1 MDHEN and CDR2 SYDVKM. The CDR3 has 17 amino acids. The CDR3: CASSPPRGQGGFYGYTF. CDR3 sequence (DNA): TGTGCCAGCAGTCCTCCCAGGGGACAGGGAGGATTTTATGGCTACACCTTC.

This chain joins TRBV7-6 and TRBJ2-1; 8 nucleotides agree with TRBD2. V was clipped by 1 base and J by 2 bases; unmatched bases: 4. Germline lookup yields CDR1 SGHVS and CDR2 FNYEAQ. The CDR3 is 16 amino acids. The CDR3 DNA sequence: TGTGCCAGCAGCTTAGAAAGCGGGAGTCCCTACAATGAGCAGTTCTTC. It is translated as CASSLESGSPYNEQFF.

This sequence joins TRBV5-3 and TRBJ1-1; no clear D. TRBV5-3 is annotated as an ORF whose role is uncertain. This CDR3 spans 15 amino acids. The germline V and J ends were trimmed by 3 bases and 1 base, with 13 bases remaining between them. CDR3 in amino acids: CARSSLTGPNTEAFF. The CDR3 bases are TGTGCCAGAAGCTCCCTGACTGGACCGAACACTGAAGCTTTCTTT.

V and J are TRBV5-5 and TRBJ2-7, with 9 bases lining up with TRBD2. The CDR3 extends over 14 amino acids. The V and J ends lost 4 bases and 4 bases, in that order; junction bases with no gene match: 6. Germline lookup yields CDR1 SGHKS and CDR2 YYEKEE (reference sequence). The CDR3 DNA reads TGTGCCAGCAGCCTTAGCGGGAGAAGATACGAGCAGTACTTC. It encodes CASSLSGRRYEQYF.

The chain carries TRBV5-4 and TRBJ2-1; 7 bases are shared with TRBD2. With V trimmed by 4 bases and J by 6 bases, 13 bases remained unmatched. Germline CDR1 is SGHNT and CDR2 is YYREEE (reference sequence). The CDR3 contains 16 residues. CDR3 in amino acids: CASSLFIAGALNEQFF. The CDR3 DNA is TGTGCCAGCAGCCTGTTTATCGCGGGAGCCCTCAATGAGCAGTTCTTC. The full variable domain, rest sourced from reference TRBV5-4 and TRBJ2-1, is ETGVTQSPTHLIKTRGQQVTLRCSSQSGHNTVSWYQQALGQGPQFIFQYYREEENGRGNFPPRFSGLQFPNYSSELNVNALELDDSALYLCASSLFIAGALNEQFFGPGTRLTVL.

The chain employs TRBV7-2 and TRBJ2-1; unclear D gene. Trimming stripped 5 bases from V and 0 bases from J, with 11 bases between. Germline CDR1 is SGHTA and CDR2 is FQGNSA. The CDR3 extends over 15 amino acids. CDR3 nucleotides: TGTGCCAGCAGCCGGGCCGCGAGCTCCTACAATGAGCAGTTCTTC. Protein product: CASSRAASSYNEQFF. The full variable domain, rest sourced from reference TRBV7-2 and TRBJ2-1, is GAGVSQSPSNKVTEKGKDVELRCDPISGHTALYWYRQSLGQGLEFLIYFQGNSAPDKSGLPSDRFSAERTGGSVSTLTIQRTQQEDSAVYLCASSRAASSYNEQFFGPGTRLTVL.

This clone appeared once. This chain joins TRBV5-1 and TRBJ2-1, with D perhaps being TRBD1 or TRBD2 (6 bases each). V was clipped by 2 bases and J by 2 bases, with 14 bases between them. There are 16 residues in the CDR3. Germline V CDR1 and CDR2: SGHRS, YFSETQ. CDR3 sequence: CASSFILGGTYNEQFF. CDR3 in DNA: TGCGCCAGCAGCTTTATTCTGGGGGGCACCTACAATGAGCAGTTCTTC.

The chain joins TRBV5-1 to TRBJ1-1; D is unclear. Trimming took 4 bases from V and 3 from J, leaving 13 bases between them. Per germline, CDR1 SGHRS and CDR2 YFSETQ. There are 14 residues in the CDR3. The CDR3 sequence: CASSLESVYTEAFF. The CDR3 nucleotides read TGCGCCAGCAGCCTTGAATCGGTTTACACTGAAGCTTTCTTT.

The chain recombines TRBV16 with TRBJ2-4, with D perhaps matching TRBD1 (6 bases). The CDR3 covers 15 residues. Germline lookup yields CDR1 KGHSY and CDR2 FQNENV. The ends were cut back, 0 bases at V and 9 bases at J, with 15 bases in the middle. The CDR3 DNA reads TGTGCCAGCAGCCAATCGACCCCAGGGGTGGGCATTCAGTACTTC. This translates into CASSQSTPGVGIQYF.

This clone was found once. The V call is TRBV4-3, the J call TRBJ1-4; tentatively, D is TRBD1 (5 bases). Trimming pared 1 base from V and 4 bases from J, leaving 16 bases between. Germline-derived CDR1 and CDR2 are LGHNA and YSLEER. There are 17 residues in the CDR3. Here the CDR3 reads CASSQGSGAHDNEKLFF. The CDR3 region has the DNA TGCGCCAGCAGCCAAGGGAGTGGGGCGCATGATAATGAAAAACTGTTTTTT.